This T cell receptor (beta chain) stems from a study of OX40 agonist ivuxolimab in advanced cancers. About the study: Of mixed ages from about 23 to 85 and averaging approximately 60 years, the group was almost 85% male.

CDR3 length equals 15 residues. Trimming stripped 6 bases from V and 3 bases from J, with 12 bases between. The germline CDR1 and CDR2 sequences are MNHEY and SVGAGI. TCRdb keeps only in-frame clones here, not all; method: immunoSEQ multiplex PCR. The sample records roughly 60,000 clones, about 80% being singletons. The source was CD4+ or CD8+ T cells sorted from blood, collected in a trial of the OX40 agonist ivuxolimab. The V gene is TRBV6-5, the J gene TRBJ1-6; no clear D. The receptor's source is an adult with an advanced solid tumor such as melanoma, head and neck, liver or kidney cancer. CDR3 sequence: CASSFNRGYNSPLHF. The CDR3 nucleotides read TGTGCCAGCAGCTTTAACCGGGGCTATAATTCACCCCTCCACTTT.